This T cell receptor beta chain was identified in a study of TIL therapy for anti-PD-1-resistant metastatic lung cancer. Looking at the study overall: Progressing patients received lymphodepletion, expanded TIL infusion and IL-2. Median tumor PD-L1 proportion score was about 6.6%. Tumors carried a median roughly 1.5 non-synonymous mutations per megabase.

Stated time point: pre-treatment sample, taken before nivolumab and TIL therapy. Enrollment ran from late 2017 to early 2020. Sequencing used immunoSEQ v3. Sequenced by immunoSEQ multiplex PCR; TCRdb stores in-frame clones only, minus some. There are some 32,000 clones in the sample; 70% to 80% occur only once, and approximately 2.7% lies in the top ten. V was clipped by 5 bases and J by 7 bases, with 12 bases between them. The CDR3 has 13 amino acids. The germline V gene encodes CDR1 MDHEN and CDR2 SYDVKM. The chain combines TRBV28 with TRBJ2-1, with D uncertain. The specimen comprised blood, sampled at baseline. The clonotype comes from a woman between 30 and 85 years old with non-small cell lung cancer. The CDR3 loop reads CASSPPSRNEQFF. Written as DNA, the CDR3 is TGTGCCAGCAGTCCCCCCTCCCGGAATGAGCAGTTCTTC.